A single sample gave rise to the 3 T cell receptor beta chains below, sequenced in a study of cytomegalovirus exposure and HLA in healthy donors. The primer mix had 60 Vbeta and 13 Jbeta primers. Assay: immunoSEQ multiplex PCR; the TCRdb copy retains only in-frame clones and omits some. The top ten hold 2% to 2.5% of the sample, which has approximately 51,000 clones, about 81% seen once. Specimen: PBMCs. The receptor source for this set is a boy aged 10-17 years in good health and CMV-seropositive.

This chain links TRBV7-9 with TRBJ1-3; 8 bases map to TRBD1. CDR1 SEHNR and CDR2 FQNEAQ come from the germline V gene (reference sequence). The ends lost 5 bases at V and 4 bases at J; junction bases unmatched: 10. This CDR3 has 16 amino acids. As DNA, the CDR3 is TGTGCCAGCAGCGTCCACAGGGGGTCGGGCGGAAACACCATATATTTT. This codes for CASSVHRGSGGNTIYF.

As concerns this clone: An end of the junction does not agree with germline; a read error may underlie this. This rearrangement joins TRBV28 to TRBJ2-1; no reliable D call. Germline-derived CDR1 and CDR2 are MDHEN and SYDVKM. CDR3 length: 13 residues. CDR3 region: CASSPHNRLERFF. The DNA of the CDR3 is TGTGCCAGCAGTCCACATAACCGCTTAGAGCGGTTCTTC.

CDR3 region: CASSFARGSNEQFF. CDR3 nucleotides: TGTGCCAGCAGCTTTGCCCGGGGGTCGAATGAGCAGTTCTTC. This chain links TRBV7-9 with TRBJ2-1; D might be TRBD2 (6 bases). Germline V gene lookup returns CDR1 SEHNR and CDR2 FQNEAQ (reference sequence). Trimming pared 3 bases from V and 7 bases from J, leaving 13 bases between. The CDR3 has 14 residues. Full variable domain (rest looked up from reference TRBV7-9 and TRBJ2-1): DTGVSQNPRHKITKRGQNVTFRCDPISEHNRLYWYRQTLGQGPEFLTYFQNEAQLEKSRLLSDRFSAERPKGSFSTLEIQRTEQGDSAMYLCASSFARGSNEQFFGPGTRLTVL.